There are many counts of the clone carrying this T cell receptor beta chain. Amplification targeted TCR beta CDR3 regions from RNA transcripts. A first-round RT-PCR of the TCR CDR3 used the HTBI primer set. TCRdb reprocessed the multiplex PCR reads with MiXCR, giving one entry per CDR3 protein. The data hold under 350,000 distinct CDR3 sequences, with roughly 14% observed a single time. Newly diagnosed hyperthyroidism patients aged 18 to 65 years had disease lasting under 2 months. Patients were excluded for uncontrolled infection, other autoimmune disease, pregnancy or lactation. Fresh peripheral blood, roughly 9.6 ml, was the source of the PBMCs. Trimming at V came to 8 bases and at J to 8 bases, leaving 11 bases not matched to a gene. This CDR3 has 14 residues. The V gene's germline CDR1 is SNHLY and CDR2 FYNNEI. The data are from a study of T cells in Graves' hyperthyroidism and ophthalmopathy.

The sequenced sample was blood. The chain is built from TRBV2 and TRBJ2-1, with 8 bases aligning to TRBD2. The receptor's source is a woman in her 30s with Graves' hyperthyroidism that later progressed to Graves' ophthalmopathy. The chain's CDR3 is CASRGRLANHEQFF. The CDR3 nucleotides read TGTGCCAGCCGGGGCCGACTAGCGAACCATGAGCAGTTCTTC.